This TCR beta chain is from a study of blood T cell repertoires in COVID-19. Clones were read by immunoSEQ multiplex PCR, and TCRdb kept only the in-frame ones, dropping some. This table has 200,000 to 250,000 clones, approximately 83% appearing once. Those enrolled in Seattle joined during active infection and were followed longitudinally afterward. This sequence originates from a woman in her twenties or thirties with COVID-19, enrolled during active disease. Material for sequencing was peripheral blood.

The CDR3 protein is CASSQDLGGREAFF. The CDR3 region has the DNA TGCGCCAGCAGCCAAGATTTGGGCGGGCGTGAAGCTTTCTTT. This chain links TRBV4-3 with TRBJ1-1; D is undetermined. The CDR3 contains 14 residues. Looked up from germline, CDR1 is LGHNA and CDR2 is YSLEER. Trimming removed 0 bases from V and 7 bases from J, with 12 bases in between.